The 15 T cell receptor beta chains listed next were all sequenced from one sample in a study of T cells in women clearing cervical HPV infection. Measured with immunoSEQ multiplex PCR; TCRdb has only the in-frame clones, and not every one. The sample table sets out 30,000 to 45,000 clones. The specimen sequenced was blood buffy coat. The receptors were sampled from a woman between 18 and 69 years old with a cervical HPV16 infection that either progressed to CIN3+ or cleared (not recorded which).

To note about this clone: With the read ending 3 residues before the CDR3 end, the germline J gene is used to fill in that end. The genes are TRBV7-9 and TRBJ2-1, with 7 bases that match TRBD2. Germline loops: CDR1 SEHNR, CDR2 FQNEAQ (reference sequence). The CDR3 loop spans 13 amino acids. After removal of 5 bases from V and 7 bases from J, the junction contained 5 bases not matched to a gene. The CDR3: CASSPGRENEQFF. CDR3 bases read: TGTGCCAGCAGCCCGGGGAGGGAAAATGAG.

A remark on this clone: The CDR3 end falls 3 residues outside the read, so it is completed with the germline J gene. The rearrangement links TRBV11-2 to TRBJ1-2; D is unresolved. CDR3 length equals 13 residues. The V gene's germline CDR1 is SGHAT and CDR2 FQNNGV. Trimming stripped 0 bases from V and 6 bases from J, with 8 bases between. CDR3 loop: CASSLDHSHGYTF. The covered CDR3 bases are TGTGCCAGCAGCTTAGATCACTCCCATGGC.

With regard to this clone: The read stops 3 residues short of the end of the CDR3; the missing end is completed from the germline J gene. V usage is TRBV2 and J usage is TRBJ1-1; D gene unclear. CDR3 length equals 14 residues. Germline V CDR1 and CDR2: SNHLY, FYNNEI. V was pared by 7 bases and J by 0 bases, with 12 bases between. CDR3 sequence: CASIYGEMNTEAFF. CDR3 DNA (partial): TGTGCCAGCATCTACGGGGAAATGAACACTGAA.

Of note for this clone: The sequenced fragment ends 3 residues before the CDR3 boundary, so the rest is inferred from the germline J gene. The rearrangement uses TRBV7-2 and TRBJ2-4; no definite D call. The CDR3 contains 12 residues. Germline CDR1 and CDR2: SGHTA and FQGNSA. The covered CDR3 bases are TGTGCCAGCAGCTTAGGTTGGCATGGT. As protein: CASSLGWHG. The CDR3, in full, reads CASSLGWHGQYF.

Comments on this clone: The CDR3 extends 3 residues past the end of the read, so its final part is completed from the germline J gene. The rearrangement links TRBV7-9 to TRBJ1-2; D perhaps matches TRBD1 (5 bases). There are 14 residues in the CDR3. The germline gives CDR1 SEHNR, CDR2 FQNEAQ (reference sequence). The CDR3 is CASSLTDGQRDYTF. The covered CDR3 bases are TGTGCCAGCAGCTTGACAGATGGCCAACGCGAC.

Notes on this clone: Read coverage stops 3 residues before the CDR3 terminus; the germline J gene supplies the remainder. The chain combines TRBV5-4 with TRBJ2-3; no reliable D call. The CDR3 has 12 amino acids. CDR1 is SGHNT and CDR2 is YYREEE in the germline V gene (reference sequence). The V gene lost 4 bases and the J gene lost 5 bases, with 8 bases spanning the gap. This CDR3 reads CASSPRQDTQYF. The covered CDR3 bases are TGTGCCAGCAGCCCAAGGCAAGATACG.

Regarding this clone: The observed sequence ends 3 residues before the CDR3 terminus, with the missing tail filled in from the germline J gene. The chain uses TRBV29-1 and TRBJ2-5, with D maybe TRBD1 (6 bases). The CDR3 has 11 amino acids. Per germline, CDR1 SQVTM and CDR2 ANQGSEA. V lost 4 bases and J lost 4, with 7 bases in between. Here the CDR3 reads CSVGRGETQYF. CDR3 DNA (partial): TGCAGCGTTGGCAGGGGAGAGACC.

Worth noting for this clone: The CDR3 end falls 3 residues outside the read, so it is completed with the germline J gene. This rearrangement joins TRBV7-8 to TRBJ2-3; 9 positions match TRBD1. CDR1 SGHVS and CDR2 FQNEAQ come from the germline V gene. This CDR3 spans 17 amino acids. J lost 3 bases, V lost 1 base, and 8 bases had no gene match. CDR3: CASSLDGTGRGTDTQYF. Incomplete CDR3 DNA: TGTGCCAGCAGCTTAGATGGGACAGGGAGGGGGACAGATACG.

The CDR3: CSAGRRVETQYF. Incomplete CDR3 DNA: TGCAGTGCGGGCAGGCGTGTGGAGACG. The rearrangement links TRBV20-1 to TRBJ2-3; D unclear. The read is 3 residues too short to cover the CDR3 end, so that end is filled in from the germline J gene. This CDR3 is 12 amino acids long. The germline CDR1 and CDR2 sequences are DFQATT and SNEGSKA (reference sequence).

With regard to this clone: The read terminates 3 residues before the CDR3 end, so the remaining end is supplied by the germline J gene. This sequence joins TRBV6-4 and TRBJ2-3, with TRBD2 matching over 7 bases. The CDR3 runs 13 residues. In germline, CDR1 is MRHNA, CDR2 SNTAGT. The V segment lost 6 bases and the J segment 6 bases; nucleotides outside the gene matches: 6. The CDR3 sequence is CASSLLGGDTQYF. The sequenced CDR3 bases are TGTGCCAGCAGCTTACTCGGGGGGGATACG.

CDR3 DNA, as far as it was read: TGTGCCAGTAGACTAAGAAATCAGCCC. Translation: CASRLRNQP. The CDR3 in its entirety is CASRLRNQPQHF. The chain combines TRBV19 with TRBJ1-5; D uncertain. The DNA ends 3 residues before the CDR3 does, and the rest of the CDR3 is filled in from the germline J gene. CDR3 length: 12 amino acids. CDR1 and CDR2 from the germline V gene are LNHDA and SQIVND (reference sequence). Trimming shortened V by 6 bases and J by 4 bases, and 7 bases separated the two germline ends.

The sequenced part of the CDR3 DNA is TGTGCCAGCTTATATCTTAGCGGGTCCTACAATGAG. Protein: CASLYLSGSYNE. From start to end, the CDR3 is CASLYLSGSYNEQFF. The rearrangement links TRBV12-3 or TRBV12-4 to TRBJ2-1; TRBD2 aligns across 7 bases. With the read ending 3 residues before the CDR3 end, the germline J gene is used to fill in that end. The CDR3 consists of 15 residues. With V trimmed by 8 bases and J by 1 base, 8 bases remained unmatched.

A remark on this clone: The read terminates 3 residues ahead of where the CDR3 ends, so the germline J gene completes it. The chain couples TRBV28 to TRBJ2-3, with 8 bases fitting TRBD2. The CDR3 is 15 amino acids. V lost 2 bases, J lost 3 bases, and 4 bases stayed unmatched. CDR1 and CDR2 (germline): MDHEN, SYDVKM. CDR3 in amino acids: CASSLNGGGTDTQYF. CDR3 DNA (partial): TGTGCCAGCAGTTTAAACGGGGGGGGTACAGATACG.

The part of the CDR3 DNA that was read is TGTGCCAGCAGCTTACGAGGTGGAAACACC. It yields the protein CASSLRGGNT. The whole CDR3 sequence reads CASSLRGGNTIYF. The chain recombines TRBV7-9 with TRBJ1-3; unclear D gene. The sequence runs out 3 residues before the end of the CDR3; the remainder is reconstructed from the germline J gene. Germline CDR1 reads SEHNR; CDR2 reads FQNEAQ (reference sequence). The length of the CDR3 is 13 residues. V lost 2 bases and J 3 bases, leaving 5 bases between the germline ends.

CDR3 loop: CASSVTGGSYNEQFF. The DNA read from the CDR3 is TGCGCCAGCAGCGTAACGGGGGGCTCCTACAATGAG. This chain uses TRBV5-1 with TRBJ2-1, with 7 positions matching TRBD2. The read ends 3 residues shy of where the CDR3 ends; the end is completed using the germline J gene. Per the germline V gene, CDR1 is SGHRS and CDR2 is YFSETQ. Trimming at V came to 4 bases and at J to 0 bases, leaving 4 bases not matched to a gene. The CDR3 totals 15 residues.